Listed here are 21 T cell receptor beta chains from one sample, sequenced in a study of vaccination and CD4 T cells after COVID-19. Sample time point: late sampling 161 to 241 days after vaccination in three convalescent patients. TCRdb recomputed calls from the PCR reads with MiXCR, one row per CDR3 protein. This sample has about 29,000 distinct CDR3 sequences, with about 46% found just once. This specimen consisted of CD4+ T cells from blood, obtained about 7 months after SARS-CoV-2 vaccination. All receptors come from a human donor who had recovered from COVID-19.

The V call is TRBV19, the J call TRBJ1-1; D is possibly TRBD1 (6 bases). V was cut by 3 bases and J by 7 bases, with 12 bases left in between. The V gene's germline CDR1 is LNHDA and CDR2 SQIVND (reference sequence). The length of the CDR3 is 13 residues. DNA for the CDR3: TGTGCCAGTAGTATGGTAGGGGGGGGTGAAGCTTTCTTT. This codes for CASSMVGGGEAFF.

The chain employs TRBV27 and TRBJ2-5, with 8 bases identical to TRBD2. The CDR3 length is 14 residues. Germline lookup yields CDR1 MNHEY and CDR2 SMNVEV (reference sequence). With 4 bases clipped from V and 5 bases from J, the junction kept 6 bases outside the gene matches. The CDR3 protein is CASSSQREKETQYF. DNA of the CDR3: TGTGCCAGCAGTTCCCAGCGGGAGAAGGAGACCCAGTACTTC.

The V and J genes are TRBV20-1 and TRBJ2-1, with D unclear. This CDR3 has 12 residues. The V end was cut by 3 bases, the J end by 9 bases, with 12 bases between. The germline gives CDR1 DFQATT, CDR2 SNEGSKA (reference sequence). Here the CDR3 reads CSARVTSREQFF. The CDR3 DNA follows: TGCAGTGCTAGGGTCACCAGCCGTGAGCAGTTCTTC.

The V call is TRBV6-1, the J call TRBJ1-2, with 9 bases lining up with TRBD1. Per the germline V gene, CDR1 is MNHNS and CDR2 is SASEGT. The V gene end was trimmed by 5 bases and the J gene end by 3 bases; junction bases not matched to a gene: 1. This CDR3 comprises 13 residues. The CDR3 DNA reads TGTGCCAGCAGTCGGGACAGGGACTATGGCTACACCTTC. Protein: CASSRDRDYGYTF.

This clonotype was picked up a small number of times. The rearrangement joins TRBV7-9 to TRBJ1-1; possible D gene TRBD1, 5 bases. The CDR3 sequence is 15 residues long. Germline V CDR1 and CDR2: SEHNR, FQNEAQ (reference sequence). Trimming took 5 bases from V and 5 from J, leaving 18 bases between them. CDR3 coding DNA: TGTGCCAGCAGCGCCCCCGGGTTGGGGGGGACTGAAGCTTTCTTT. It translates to CASSAPGLGGTEAFF.

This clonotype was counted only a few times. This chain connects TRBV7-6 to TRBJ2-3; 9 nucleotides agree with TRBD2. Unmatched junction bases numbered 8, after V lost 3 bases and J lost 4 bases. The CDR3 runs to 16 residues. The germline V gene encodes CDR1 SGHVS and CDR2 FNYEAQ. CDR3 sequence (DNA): TGTGCCAGCAGCTTGACCGGGACTAGCACCGCAGATACGCAGTATTTT. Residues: CASSLTGTSTADTQYF. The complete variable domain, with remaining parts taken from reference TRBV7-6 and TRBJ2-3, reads GAGVSQSPRYKVTKRGQDVALRCDPISGHVSLYWYRQALGQGPEFLTYFNYEAQQDKSGLPNDRFSAERPEGSISTLTIQRTEQRDSAMYRCASSLTGTSTADTQYFGPGTRLTVL.

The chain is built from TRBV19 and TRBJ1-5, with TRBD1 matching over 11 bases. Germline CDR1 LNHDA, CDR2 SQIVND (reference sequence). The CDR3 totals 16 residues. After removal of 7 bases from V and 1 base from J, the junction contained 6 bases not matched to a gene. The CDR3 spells CASTDRGLGSNQPQHF. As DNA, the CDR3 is TGTGCCAGTACGGACAGGGGGCTAGGAAGCAATCAGCCCCAGCATTTT.

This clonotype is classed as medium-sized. In nucleotides, the CDR3 is TGCAGTGCTAGCTTTTCAGGGCCGGGCTATGGCTACACCTTC. Protein product: CSASFSGPGYGYTF. This sequence joins TRBV20-1 and TRBJ1-2, with D possibly TRBD1 on 5 matching bases. Germline V lookup: CDR1 DFQATT, CDR2 SNEGSKA (reference sequence). The V end was cut by 3 bases, the J end by 4 bases, with 15 bases between. CDR3 size: 14 residues.

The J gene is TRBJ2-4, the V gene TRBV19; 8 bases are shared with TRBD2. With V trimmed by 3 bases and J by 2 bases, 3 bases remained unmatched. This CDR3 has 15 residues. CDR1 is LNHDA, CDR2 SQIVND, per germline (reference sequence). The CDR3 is CASSIVSGTKNIQYF. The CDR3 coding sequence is TGTGCCAGTAGTATTGTTAGCGGGACCAAAAACATTCAGTACTTC.

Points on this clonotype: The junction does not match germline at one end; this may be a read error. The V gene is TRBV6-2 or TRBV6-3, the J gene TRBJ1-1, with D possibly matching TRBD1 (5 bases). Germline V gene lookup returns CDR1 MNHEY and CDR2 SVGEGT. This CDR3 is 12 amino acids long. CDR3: CASSSYIGAWVF. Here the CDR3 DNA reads TGTGCCAGCAGTTCCTACATTGGGGCTTGGGTTTTT.

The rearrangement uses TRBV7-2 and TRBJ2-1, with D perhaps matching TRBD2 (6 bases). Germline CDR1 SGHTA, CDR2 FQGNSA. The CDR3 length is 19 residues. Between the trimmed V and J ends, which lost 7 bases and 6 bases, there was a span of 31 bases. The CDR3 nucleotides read TGTGCCAGCACCCTAAGGCGGGACTCCTATGCGAACGACCGCAATGAGCAGTTCTTC. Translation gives CASTLRRDSYANDRNEQFF.

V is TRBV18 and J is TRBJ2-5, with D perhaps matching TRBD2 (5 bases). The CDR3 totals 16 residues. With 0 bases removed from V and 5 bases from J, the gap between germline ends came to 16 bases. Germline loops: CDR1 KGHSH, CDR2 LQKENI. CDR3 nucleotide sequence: TGTGCCAGCTCACCACCGTCTAGCAGAAGTGTGGAGACCCAGTACTTC. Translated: CASSPPSSRSVETQYF.

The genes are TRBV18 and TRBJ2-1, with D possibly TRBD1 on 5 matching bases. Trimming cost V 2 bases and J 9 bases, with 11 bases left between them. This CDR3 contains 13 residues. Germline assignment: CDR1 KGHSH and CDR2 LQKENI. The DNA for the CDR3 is TGTGCCAGCTCACCAGGCAGGGAATTTGAGCAGTTCTTC. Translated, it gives CASSPGREFEQFF.

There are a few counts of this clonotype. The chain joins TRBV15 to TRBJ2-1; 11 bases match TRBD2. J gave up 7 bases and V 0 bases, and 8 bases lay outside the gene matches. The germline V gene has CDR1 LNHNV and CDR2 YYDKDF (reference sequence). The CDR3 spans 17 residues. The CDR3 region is CATSRDFTSGSGNEQFF. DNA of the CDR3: TGTGCCACCAGCAGAGATTTTACTAGCGGGAGTGGAAATGAGCAGTTCTTC.

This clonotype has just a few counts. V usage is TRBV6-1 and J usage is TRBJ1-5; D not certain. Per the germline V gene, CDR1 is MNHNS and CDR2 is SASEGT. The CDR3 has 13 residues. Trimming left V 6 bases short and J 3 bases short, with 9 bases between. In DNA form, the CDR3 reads TGTGCCAGCAGACTAACAACCAATCAGCCCCAGCATTTT. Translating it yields CASRLTTNQPQHF.

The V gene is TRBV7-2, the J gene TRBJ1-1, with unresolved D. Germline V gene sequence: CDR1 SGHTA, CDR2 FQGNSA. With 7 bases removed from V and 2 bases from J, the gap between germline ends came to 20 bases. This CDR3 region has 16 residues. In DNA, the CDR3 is TGTGCCAGCACCACTCCTTACCCTGGAGACAACACTGAAGCTTTCTTT. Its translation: CASTTPYPGDNTEAFF.

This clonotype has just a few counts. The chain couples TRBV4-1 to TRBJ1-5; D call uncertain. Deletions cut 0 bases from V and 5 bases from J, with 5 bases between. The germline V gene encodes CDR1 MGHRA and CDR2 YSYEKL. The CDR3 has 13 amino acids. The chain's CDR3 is CASSQDRDQPQHF. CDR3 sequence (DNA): TGCGCCAGCAGCCAAGATAGGGATCAGCCCCAGCATTTT.

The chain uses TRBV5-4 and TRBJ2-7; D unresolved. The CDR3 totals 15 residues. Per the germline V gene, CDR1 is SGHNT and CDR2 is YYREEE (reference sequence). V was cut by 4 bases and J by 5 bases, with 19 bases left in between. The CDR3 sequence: CASSPAGEKSNEQYF. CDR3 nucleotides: TGTGCCAGCAGCCCTGCTGGGGAAAAGTCCAACGAGCAGTACTTC.

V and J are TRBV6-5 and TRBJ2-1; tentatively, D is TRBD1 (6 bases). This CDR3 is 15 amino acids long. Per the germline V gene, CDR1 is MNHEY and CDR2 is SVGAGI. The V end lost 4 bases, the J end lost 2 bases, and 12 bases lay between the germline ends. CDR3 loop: CASSLQGGPYNEQFF. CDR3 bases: TGTGCCAGCAGTTTACAGGGTGGGCCCTACAATGAGCAGTTCTTC.

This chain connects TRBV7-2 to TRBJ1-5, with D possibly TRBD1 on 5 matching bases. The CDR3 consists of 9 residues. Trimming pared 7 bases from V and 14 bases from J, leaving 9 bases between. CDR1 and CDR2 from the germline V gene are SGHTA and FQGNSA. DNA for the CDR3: TGTGCCAGCATCCCCAGGGAGCATTTT. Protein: CASIPREHF.

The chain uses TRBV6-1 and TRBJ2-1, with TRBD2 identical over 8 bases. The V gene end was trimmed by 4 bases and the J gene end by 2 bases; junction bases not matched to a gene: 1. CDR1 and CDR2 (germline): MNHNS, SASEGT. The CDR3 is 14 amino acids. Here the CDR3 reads CASSALAAYNEQFF. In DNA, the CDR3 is TGTGCCAGCAGTGCACTAGCGGCCTACAATGAGCAGTTCTTC.